The rows below give T cell receptor beta chains drawn from one sample of a study of blood T cell repertoires in COVID-19. Libraries were prepared by immunoSEQ multiplex PCR; TCRdb keeps only in-frame clonotypes and omits some of them. The sample includes under 85,000 clones, over 80% seen only once; the top ten take 3.5%. Sequencing was carried out using peripheral blood. These TCRs come from a man in his fifties or sixties with acute or convalescent COVID-19. Each CDR3 is given with its conserved first and last residue. The order of the fields is V gene, CDR3 protein.

v_call: TRBV14
cdr3_aa: CASRPTGSYNSPLHF

v_call: TRBV27
cdr3_aa: CASSPPLGSKNIQYF

v_call: TRBV28
cdr3_aa: CASSSDGQIYGYTF

v_call: TRBV28
cdr3_aa: CASRAGLDEKLFF

v_call: TRBV30
cdr3_aa: CAWSQQGRGETQYF

v_call: TRBV11-3
cdr3_aa: CASSQWGEGLVEQFF

v_call: TRBV24-1
cdr3_aa: CATSGTSRNNEQFF

v_call: TRBV10-3
cdr3_aa: CAISEAPGTGTFF

v_call: TRBV12-3/TRBV12-4
cdr3_aa: CAVHRGYTGELFF

v_call: TRBV13
cdr3_aa: CASSPRDFWVTDTQYF

v_call: TRBV28
cdr3_aa: CASRLGDSHTGELFF

v_call: TRBV13
cdr3_aa: CASSSGLRMNTEAFF

v_call: TRBV6-5
cdr3_aa: CASTESGTRTDTQYF

v_call: TRBV2
cdr3_aa: CASCQAERTGELFF

v_call: TRBV7-7
cdr3_aa: CASSPGTSGSTYNEQFF

v_call: TRBV7-2
cdr3_aa: CASSPTGPTVGNTIYF

v_call: TRBV9
cdr3_aa: CASSVGLAGGGQETQYF

v_call: TRBV11-2
cdr3_aa: CASKHRGGTDTQYF

v_call: TRBV9
cdr3_aa: CASSVGAQGNTGELFF

v_call: TRBV6-5
cdr3_aa: CASSKGQGTYEQYF

v_call: TRBV13
cdr3_aa: CASSRQGGSTDTQYF

v_call: TRBV6-6
cdr3_aa: CASSLPRAGDNSPLHF

v_call: TRBV14
cdr3_aa: CASSQGGVVYEQYF

v_call: TRBV15
cdr3_aa: CATSGRDRGPDTQYF

v_call: TRBV5-5
cdr3_aa: CASSPGQMNTEAFF

v_call: TRBV18
cdr3_aa: CASSPGTSGRFHEQYF

v_call: TRBV27
cdr3_aa: CASTIAGGVLYNEQFF

v_call: TRBV7-6
cdr3_aa: CASSSLAGENTGELFF

v_call: TRBV19
cdr3_aa: CASARGPSGGSTDTQYF

v_call: TRBV24-1
cdr3_aa: CATSDGDYQSQETQYF

v_call: TRBV6-5
cdr3_aa: CASSPAQGDTEAFF

v_call: TRBV18
cdr3_aa: CASSPGDYEQYF